This TCR beta chain was recorded in a study of blood T cell repertoires in COVID-19. Study-level information: T cells, B-cell-depleted T cells, or PBMCs supplied cDNA or gDNA.

Participants spanned ages about 18 to 95 years and resided in 24 US areas. Cohorts were based on clinical histories the participants reported. As handled by the study authors: The authors estimated nucleated cell counts from reference gene primer amplification. Using immunoSEQ multiplex PCR, the repertoire was profiled, and TCRdb retains in-frame clones only, with some absent. V and J calls and clone size are copied from that table; D and trimming were computed from the DNA. The table includes roughly 430,000 clones, 88% detected once. V lost 6 bases, J lost 3 bases, and 11 bases lay in between. The CDR3 has 13 residues.

The origin of this receptor is a woman between 40 and 50 years old with acute COVID-19. Sample: PBMCs or T cells enriched from blood (not recorded which). The chain couples TRBV12-3 or TRBV12-4 to TRBJ1-2; tentatively, D is TRBD1 (6 bases). Here the CDR3 DNA reads TGTGCCAGCAGCTCGGGACACTACTATGGCTACACCTTC. Its translation: CASSSGHYYGYTF.